The present T cell receptor beta chain was sequenced within a study of tumor-infiltrating lymphocytes in localized non-small cell lung cancer. General observations from the study: Compared with uninvolved lung, tumors showed higher T cell infiltration by TCRbeta sequencing. Tumor T-cell fraction from TCR sequencing was not associated with recurrence-free survival (p = 0.61).

With respect to this clone: What it binds is unknown.

The CDR3 covers 16 residues. Germline trimming cut 7 bases from V and 1 base from J; bases unmatched to any gene: 9. CDR1 is SGHAT and CDR2 is FQNNGV in the germline V gene. Sequencing used immunoSEQ multiplex PCR; TCRdb keeps in-frame clones, though not all of them. Among around 15,000 clones listed, 40% to 45% were seen once. The chain is built from TRBV11-2 and TRBJ2-5, with 10 bases fitting TRBD1. The material sequenced was lung tumor tissue. The origin of this receptor is a human donor with non-small cell lung cancer. CDR3 amino acids: CASNPWGDRGQETQYF. In nucleotides, the CDR3 is TGTGCCAGCAACCCCTGGGGGGACAGGGGCCAAGAGACCCAGTACTTC.